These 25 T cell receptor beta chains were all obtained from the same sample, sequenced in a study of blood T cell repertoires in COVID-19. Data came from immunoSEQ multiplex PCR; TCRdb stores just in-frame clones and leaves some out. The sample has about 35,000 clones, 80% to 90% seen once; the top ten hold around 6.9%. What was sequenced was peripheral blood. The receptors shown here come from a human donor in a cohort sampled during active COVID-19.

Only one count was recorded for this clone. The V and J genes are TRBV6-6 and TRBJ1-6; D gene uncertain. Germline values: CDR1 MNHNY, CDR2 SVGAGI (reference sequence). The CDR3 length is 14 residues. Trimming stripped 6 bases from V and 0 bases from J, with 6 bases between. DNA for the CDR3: TGTGCCAGCAGGGAGAGCTCCTATAATTCACCCCTCCACTTT. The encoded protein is CASRESSYNSPLHF.

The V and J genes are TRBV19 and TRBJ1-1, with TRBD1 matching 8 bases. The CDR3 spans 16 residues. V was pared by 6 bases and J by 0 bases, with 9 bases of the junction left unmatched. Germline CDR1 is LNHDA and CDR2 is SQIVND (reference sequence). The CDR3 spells CASSPNRGGLNTEAFF. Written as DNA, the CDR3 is TGTGCCAGTAGCCCTAACAGGGGGGGATTGAACACTGAAGCTTTCTTT.

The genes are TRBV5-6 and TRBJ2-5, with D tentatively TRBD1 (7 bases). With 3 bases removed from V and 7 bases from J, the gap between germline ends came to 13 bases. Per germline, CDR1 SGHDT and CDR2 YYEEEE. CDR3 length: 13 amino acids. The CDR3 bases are TGTGCCAGCAGCTCCTACAGGGGAGGGACCCAGTACTTC. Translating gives CASSSYRGGTQYF.

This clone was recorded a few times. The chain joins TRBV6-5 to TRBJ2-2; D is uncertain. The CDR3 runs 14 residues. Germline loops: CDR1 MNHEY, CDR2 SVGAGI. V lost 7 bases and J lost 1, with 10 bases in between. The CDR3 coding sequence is TGTGCCAGCACCCTTAGTTTGAACACCGGGGAGCTGTTTTTT. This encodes CASTLSLNTGELFF.

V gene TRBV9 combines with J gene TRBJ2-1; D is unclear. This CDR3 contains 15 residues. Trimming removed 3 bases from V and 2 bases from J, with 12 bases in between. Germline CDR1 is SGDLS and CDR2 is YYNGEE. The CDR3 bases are TGTGCCAGCAGCGCCCCAGGATACGCCTACAATGAGCAGTTCTTC. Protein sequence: CASSAPGYAYNEQFF.

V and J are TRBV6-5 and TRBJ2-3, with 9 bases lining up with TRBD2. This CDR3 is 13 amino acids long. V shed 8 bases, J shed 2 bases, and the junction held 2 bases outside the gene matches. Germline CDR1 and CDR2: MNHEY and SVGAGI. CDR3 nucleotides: TGTGCCAGCGGACTAGCGTCCACAGATACGCAGTATTTT. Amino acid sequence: CASGLASTDTQYF.

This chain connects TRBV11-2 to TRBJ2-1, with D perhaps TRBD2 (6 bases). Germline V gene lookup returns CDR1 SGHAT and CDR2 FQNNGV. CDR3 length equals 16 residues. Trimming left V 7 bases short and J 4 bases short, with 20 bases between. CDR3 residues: CASTTWRGRGYNEQFF. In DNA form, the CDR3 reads TGTGCCAGCACCACCTGGAGGGGCCGGGGGTACAATGAGCAGTTCTTC.

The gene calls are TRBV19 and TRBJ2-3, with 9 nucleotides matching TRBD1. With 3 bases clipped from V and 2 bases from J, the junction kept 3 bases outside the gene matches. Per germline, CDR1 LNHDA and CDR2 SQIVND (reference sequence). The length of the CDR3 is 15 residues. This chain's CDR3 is CASSMGTGPTDTQYF. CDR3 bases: TGTGCCAGTAGTATGGGGACAGGGCCCACAGATACGCAGTATTTT.

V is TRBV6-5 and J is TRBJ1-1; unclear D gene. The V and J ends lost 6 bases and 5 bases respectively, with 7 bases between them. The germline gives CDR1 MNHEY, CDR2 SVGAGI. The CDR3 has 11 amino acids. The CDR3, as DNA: TGTGCCAGCAGAGGCGGAACTGAAGCTTTCTTT. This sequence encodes CASRGGTEAFF.

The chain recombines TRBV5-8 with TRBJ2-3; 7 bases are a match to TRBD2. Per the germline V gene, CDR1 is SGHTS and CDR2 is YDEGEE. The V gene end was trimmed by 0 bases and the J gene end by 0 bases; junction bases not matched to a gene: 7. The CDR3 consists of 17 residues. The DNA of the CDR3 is TGTGCCAGCAGCTTGGACGGGCCGGGAGGAAGCACAGATACGCAGTATTTT. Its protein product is CASSLDGPGGSTDTQYF.

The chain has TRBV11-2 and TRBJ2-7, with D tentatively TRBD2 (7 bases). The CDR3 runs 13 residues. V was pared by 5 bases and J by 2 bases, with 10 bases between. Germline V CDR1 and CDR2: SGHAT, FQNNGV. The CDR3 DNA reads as TGTGCCAGCAGCGGGGGGGGGCCCTACGAGCAGTACTTC. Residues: CASSGGGPYEQYF.

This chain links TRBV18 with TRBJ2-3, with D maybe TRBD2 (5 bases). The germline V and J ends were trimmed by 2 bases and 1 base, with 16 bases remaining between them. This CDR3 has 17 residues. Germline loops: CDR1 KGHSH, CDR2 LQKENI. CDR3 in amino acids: CASSPGVPGSGTDTQYF. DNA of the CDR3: TGTGCCAGCTCACCAGGTGTCCCGGGAAGTGGCACAGATACGCAGTATTTT. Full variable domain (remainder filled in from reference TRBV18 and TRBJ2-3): NAGVMQNPRHLVRRRGQEARLRCSPMKGHSHVYWYRQLPEEGLKFMVYLQKENIIDESGMPKERFSAEFPKEGPSILRIQQVVRGDSAAYFCASSPGVPGSGTDTQYFGPGTRLTVL.

For the CDR3, the DNA is TGTGCCAGCAGCCTGAGGCACACCGGGGAGCTGTTTTTT. It is translated as CASSLRHTGELFF. The chain joins TRBV7-6 to TRBJ2-2; D gene unclear. V lost 5 bases, J lost 3 bases, and 7 bases lay in between. This CDR3 region has 13 residues. The germline CDR1 and CDR2 sequences are SGHVS and FNYEAQ.

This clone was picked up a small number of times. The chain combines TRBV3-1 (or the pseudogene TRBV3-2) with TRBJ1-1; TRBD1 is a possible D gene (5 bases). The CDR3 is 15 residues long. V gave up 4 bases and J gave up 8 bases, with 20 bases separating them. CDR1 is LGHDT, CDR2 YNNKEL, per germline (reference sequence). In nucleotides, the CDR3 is TGTGCCAGCAGCCTTAAGGCACAGGCGCCCCGGGAAGCTTTCTTT. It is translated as CASSLKAQAPREAFF.

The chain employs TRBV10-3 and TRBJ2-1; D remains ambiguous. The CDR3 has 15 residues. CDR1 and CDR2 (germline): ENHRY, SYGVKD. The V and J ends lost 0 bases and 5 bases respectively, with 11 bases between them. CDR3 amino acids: CAISESTRRNNEQFF. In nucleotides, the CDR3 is TGTGCCATCAGTGAGTCGACTCGGCGGAACAATGAGCAGTTCTTC.

The CDR3 sequence is CASSEARRALYNSPLHF. CDR3 DNA: TGTGCCAGCAGTGAAGCGCGGAGGGCCCTCTATAATTCACCCCTCCACTTT. The rearrangement uses TRBV6-1 and TRBJ1-6; unclear D gene. Trimming pared 0 bases from V and 3 bases from J, leaving 12 bases between. The CDR3 consists of 17 residues. Germline assignment: CDR1 MNHNS and CDR2 SASEGT.

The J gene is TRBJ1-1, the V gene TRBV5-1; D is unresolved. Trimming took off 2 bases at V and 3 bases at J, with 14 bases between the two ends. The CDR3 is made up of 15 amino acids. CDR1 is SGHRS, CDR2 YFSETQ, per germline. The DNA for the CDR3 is TGCGCCAGCAGCTTAAGTAGTCGCGGGGACACTGAAGCTTTCTTT. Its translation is CASSLSSRGDTEAFF.

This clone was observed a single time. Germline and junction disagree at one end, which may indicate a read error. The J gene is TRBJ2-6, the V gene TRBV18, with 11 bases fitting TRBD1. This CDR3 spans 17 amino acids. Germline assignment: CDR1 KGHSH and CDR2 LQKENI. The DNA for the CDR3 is TGTGCCAGCTCACCAGGGACAGGGGGGGCTGGGGTCAACGTCCTGACTTTC. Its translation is CASSPGTGGAGVNVLTF.

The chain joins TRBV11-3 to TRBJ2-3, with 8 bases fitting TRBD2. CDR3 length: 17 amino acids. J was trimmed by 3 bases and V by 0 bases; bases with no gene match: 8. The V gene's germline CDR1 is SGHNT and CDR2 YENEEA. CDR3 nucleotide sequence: TGTGCCAGCAGCTTAGATCGAGGCGGGGGGATTACAGATACGCAGTATTTT. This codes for CASSLDRGGGITDTQYF.

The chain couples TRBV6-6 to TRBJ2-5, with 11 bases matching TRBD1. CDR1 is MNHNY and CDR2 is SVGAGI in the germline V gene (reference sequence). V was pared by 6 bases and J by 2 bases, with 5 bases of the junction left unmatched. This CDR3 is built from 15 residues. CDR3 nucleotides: TGTGCCAGCAGCGGACAGGGGGCGGAACAAGAGACCCAGTACTTC. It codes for CASSGQGAEQETQYF.

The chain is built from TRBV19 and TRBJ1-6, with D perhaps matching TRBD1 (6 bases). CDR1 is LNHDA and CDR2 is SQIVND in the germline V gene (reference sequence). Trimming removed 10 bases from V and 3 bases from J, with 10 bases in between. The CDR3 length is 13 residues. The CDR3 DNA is TGTGCCACCGGACAGCGCTATAATTCACCCCTCCACTTT. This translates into CATGQRYNSPLHF.

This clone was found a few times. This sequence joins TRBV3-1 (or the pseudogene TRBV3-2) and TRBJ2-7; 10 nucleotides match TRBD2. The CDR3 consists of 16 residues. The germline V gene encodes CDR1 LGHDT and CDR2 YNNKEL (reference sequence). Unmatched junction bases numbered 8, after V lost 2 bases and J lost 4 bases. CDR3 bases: TGTGCCAGCAGCCAAACCGCTAGCGGGGGTACATACGAGCAGTACTTC. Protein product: CASSQTASGGTYEQYF.

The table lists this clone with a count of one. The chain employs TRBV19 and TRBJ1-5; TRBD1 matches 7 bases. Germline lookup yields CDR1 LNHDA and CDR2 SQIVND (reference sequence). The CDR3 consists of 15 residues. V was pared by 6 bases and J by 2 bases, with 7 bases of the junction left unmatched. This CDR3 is CASSNRGHGNQPQHF. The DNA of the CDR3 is TGTGCCAGTAGCAACAGGGGTCACGGCAATCAGCCCCAGCATTTT.

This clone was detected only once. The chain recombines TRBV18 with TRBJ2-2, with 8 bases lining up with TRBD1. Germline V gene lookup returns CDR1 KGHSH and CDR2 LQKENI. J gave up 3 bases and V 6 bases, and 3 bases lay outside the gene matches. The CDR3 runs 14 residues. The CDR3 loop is CASSYRGDTGELFF. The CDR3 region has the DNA TGTGCCAGCTCTTACAGGGGGGACACCGGGGAGCTGTTTTTT.

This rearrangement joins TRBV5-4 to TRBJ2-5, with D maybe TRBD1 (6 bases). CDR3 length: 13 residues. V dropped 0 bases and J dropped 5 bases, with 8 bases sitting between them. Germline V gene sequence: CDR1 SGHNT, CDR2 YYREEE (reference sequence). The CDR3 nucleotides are TGTGCCAGCAGCTTGGGGGGGCGGGAGACCCAGTACTTC. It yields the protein CASSLGGRETQYF.